The rows below give T cell receptor beta chains drawn from one sample of a study of shared clonotypes between healthy human individuals. Data came from immunoSEQ multiplex PCR; TCRdb stores just in-frame clones and leaves some out. The sample has about 2.1 million clones, about 93% seen once. The sequencing sample was made of naive CD8+ T cells from PBMCs. The receptors derive from a young man in good health. Some clones in this sample may be carry-over from other donors' samples. Each CDR3 is given with its conserved first and last residue. A D gene is named only where the DNA matches it firmly. Size is omitted from some rows. Given values are once, few, many or a class for expanded clones.

J | size | D | V | DNA | CDR3
TRBJ1-2 | NA | TRBD1 | TRBV7-8 | TGTGCCAGCAGCTTAGCGACAGGGTGGGGCTACACCTTC | CASSLATGWGYTF
TRBJ2-7 | NA | TRBD2 | TRBV4-1 | TGCGCCAGCAGCCATGGGCCAGGAGAGGGACTAGCCGCGGAGTACTTC | CASSHGPGEGLAAEYF
TRBJ1-5 | NA | NA | TRBV6-1 | TGTGCCAGCAGTGAAGCGGCCGGGGTGGCTCACCCCCAGCATTTT | CASSEAAGVAHPQHF
TRBJ2-7 | NA | NA | TRBV6-1 | TGTGCCAGCAGCGCCAGATCCTACGAGCAGTACTTC | CASSARSYEQYF
TRBJ2-1 | NA | TRBD1 | TRBV15 | TGTGCCACCAGCGCAGAGCAGGGACAGGGGGCGTTTGATGAGCAGTTCTTC | CATSAEQGQGAFDEQFF
TRBJ2-2 | NA | TRBD2 | TRBV7-8 | TGTGCCAGCAGCTTCGGATGGACTCTAGCGGGAGATTCGAACACCGGGGAGCTGTTTTTT | CASSFGWTLAGDSNTGELFF
TRBJ1-2 | NA | TRBD1 | TRBV28 | TGTGCCAGCAGCCTCCCCTACGACAGGGAAGAGTACTATGGCTACACCTTC | CASSLPYDREEYYGYTF
TRBJ1-1 | NA | NA | TRBV29-1 | TGCAGCGTTTGGGACACGAACACTGAAGCTTTCTTT | CSVWDTNTEAFF
TRBJ2-3 | NA | NA | TRBV15 | TGTGCCACCAGCAGGAGGGCCTCTAGCACAGATACGCAGTATTTT | CATSRRASSTDTQYF
TRBJ2-7 | NA | NA | TRBV7-8 | TGTGCCAGCAGCTTAGACGAAGTTGGCGAGCAGTACTTC | CASSLDEVGEQYF
TRBJ2-1 | NA | TRBD2 | TRBV7-3 | TGTGCCAGCAGCTTAGGGGAGCTAGTAAGCGGGGTCCTGAATGAGCAGTTCTTC | CASSLGELVSGVLNEQFF
TRBJ2-2 | NA | NA | TRBV7-9 | TGTGCCAGCAGCGGCCGGGCCCAGGGGCGGGAGTCATCTCACGGGGAGCTGTTTTTT | CASSGRAQGRESSHGELFF
TRBJ1-1 | NA | NA | TRBV11-3 | TGTGCCAGCAGCGGACGACAGAGGCTTGAAGCTTTCTTT | CASSGRQRLEAFF
TRBJ1-2 | NA | NA | TRBV28 | TGTGCCAGCAGTTTAGCGACAGTCTATGGCTACACCTTC | CASSLATVYGYTF
TRBJ2-5 | NA | NA | TRBV10-3 | TGTGCCACGTCGTGGGGGTCGGGAGATCTGGAGACCCAGTACTTC | CATSWGSGDLETQYF
TRBJ2-7 | NA | NA | TRBV13 | TGTGCCAGCAGCTTAGAGGTAGGGTACGAGCAGTACTTC | CASSLEVGYEQYF
TRBJ2-1 | once | NA | TRBV7-2 | TGTGCCAGCAGCTTAGGATTTAACTACAATGAGCAGTTCTTC | CASSLGFNYNEQFF